A selection of T cell receptor beta chains follows, all from one sample in a study of cytomegalovirus exposure and HLA in healthy donors. Generated by immunoSEQ multiplex PCR, the TCRdb table keeps only in-frame clones and is missing some. Among under 250,000 clones listed, over 80% were seen once. Sample: PBMCs. The receptors were sampled from a boy aged 2 to 10 in good health and CMV-seronegative. Each CDR3 is given with its conserved first and last residue. The order of the fields is J gene, D gene, V gene, CDR3 protein. D genes are given only for firm matches.

TRBJ2-7	NA	TRBV21-1	CASSIGEHLYEQYF
TRBJ2-3	NA	TRBV6-1	CASRRFSAHTDTQYF
TRBJ2-5	NA	TRBV30	CAWSPVWPEGQETQYF
TRBJ2-7	TRBD1	TRBV19	CASSIMGQGPYEQYF
TRBJ1-2	NA	TRBV10-1	CASSNSPNYGYTF
TRBJ2-5	NA	TRBV19	CASSTDGSGETQYF
TRBJ1-2	NA	TRBV4-2	CASSQGGNTNYGYTF
TRBJ1-1	NA	TRBV9	CASSVDRDTEAFF
TRBJ1-1	NA	TRBV7-8	CASSRRNTEAFF
TRBJ1-1	NA	TRBV19	CASSMGGTRAFF
TRBJ2-3	NA	TRBV6-5	CASRQGTDTQYF
TRBJ1-1	NA	TRBV4-1	CASSQPGRDTEAFF
TRBJ2-5	TRBD2	TRBV7-9	CASSWRILAGEVVETQYF
TRBJ1-2	NA	TRBV25-1	CASSEWGVRGHTF
TRBJ2-6	NA	TRBV19	CASSSPFPYSGANVLTF
TRBJ2-7	TRBD1	TRBV30	CAWSHGKGTGEYEQYF
TRBJ1-3	NA	TRBV19	CASSMGGTALGNTIYF
TRBJ1-1	TRBD1	TRBV27	CASTMTGGQEAFF
TRBJ2-7	TRBD2	TRBV2	CAAGLAFSYEQYF
TRBJ1-2	NA	TRBV19	CASNTRLQGNGYTF
TRBJ1-1	NA	TRBV12-5	CASGLGWEFNTEAFF
TRBJ2-3	NA	TRBV19	CASSILARDTQYF
TRBJ2-6	TRBD2	TRBV29-1	CSVEVEAGGPSGANVLTF
TRBJ2-1	NA	TRBV15	CATRGQTYNEQFF